These 24 T cell receptor beta chains came from one sample sequenced in a study of cytomegalovirus exposure and HLA in healthy donors (TCRdb year 2017). The method behind the library was the immunoSEQ multiplex PCR assay. The multiplex PCR relied on a mix of 60 forward primers for TCR Vbeta segments and 13 reverse primers for TCR Jbeta segments. TCRdb's version of the immuneACCESS table is confined to in-frame rearrangements and falls short of the full clone set. An unresolved V gene accounts for under half of the shortfall where checked; the remainder is of unknown origin. Counted in this sample were 50,000 or so clones; over 65% of them appeared once. Under 45% of the sample is in the top ten clones. Sequenced: PBMCs. All receptors derive from a man between 40 and 49 years old in good health and CMV-seropositive.

This clone occurred a few times. This chain links TRBV19 with TRBJ1-2; D is perhaps TRBD1 (6 bases). From germline, CDR1 is LNHDA and CDR2 SQIVND (reference sequence). The ends were cut back, 6 bases at V and 10 bases at J, with 12 bases in the middle. This CDR3 has 11 residues. Here the CDR3 DNA reads TGTGCCAGTAGGGCAAGGGGGTACTACACCTTC. Translation gives CASRARGYYTF.

The rearrangement joins TRBV4-1 to TRBJ2-3; 12 positions match TRBD2. The germline V gene encodes CDR1 MGHRA and CDR2 YSYEKL. Trimming cost V 9 bases and J 0 bases; bases outside gene matches: 4. CDR3 length: 15 amino acids. The CDR3 nucleotides read TGCGCCAGTGGACTAGCGGGGAGGAGCACAGATACGCAGTATTTT. This codes for CASGLAGRSTDTQYF.

The chain links TRBV5-1 to TRBJ2-1; 9 bases are a match to TRBD1. CDR3 size: 14 residues. Germline V gives CDR1 SGHRS, CDR2 YFSETQ. Trimming removed 0 bases from V and 7 bases from J; junction bases left unmatched: 2. CDR3 coding DNA: TGCGCCAGCAGCTTGGGGGACAGGGTTAATGAGCAGTTCTTC. As protein: CASSLGDRVNEQFF.

The chain joins TRBV6-1 to TRBJ2-2; D possibly corresponds to TRBD2 (5 bases). Trimming left V 5 bases short and J 3 bases short, with 10 bases between. CDR1 is MNHNS, CDR2 SASEGT, per germline. The CDR3 runs to 14 residues. The CDR3 region has the DNA TGTGCCAGCAGTAGCATGGGAGACACCGGGGAGCTGTTTTTT. This sequence encodes CASSSMGDTGELFF.

V gene TRBV6-1 combines with J gene TRBJ2-1; 11 bases fit TRBD1. V lost 6 bases and J lost 4; bases outside the gene matches: 5. This CDR3 spans 15 amino acids. Germline V gives CDR1 MNHNS, CDR2 SASEGT. This chain's CDR3 is CASSLGTGGYNEQFF. CDR3 sequence (DNA): TGTGCCAGCAGCCTAGGGACAGGGGGTTACAATGAGCAGTTCTTC.

The V gene is TRBV5-1, the J gene TRBJ1-1; a weak D match, TRBD1 (5 bases). Germline CDR1 SGHRS, CDR2 YFSETQ. The CDR3 runs 15 residues. The V end lost 0 bases, the J end lost 6 bases, and 15 bases lay between the germline ends. The CDR3, as DNA: TGCGCCAGCAGCTTGGCTACCTATGGGGGGTCTGAAGCTTTCTTT. Translation: CASSLATYGGSEAFF.

CDR3 sequence: CASSEGQGHPNSPLHF. In nucleotides, the CDR3 is TGTGCCAGCAGTGAAGGACAGGGTCATCCGAATTCACCCCTCCACTTT. V is TRBV2 and J is TRBJ1-6; 7 bases are a match to TRBD1. V gave up 1 base and J gave up 7 bases; unmatched junction bases: 7. Per germline, CDR1 SNHLY and CDR2 FYNNEI. The CDR3 totals 16 residues.

This clone was seen a few times. Within the sample, other DNA sequences also encode this same CDR3. The V gene is TRBV7-7, the J gene TRBJ2-7; 7 bases fit TRBD2. The CDR3 has 14 residues. CDR1 and CDR2 from the germline V gene are SSHAT and FNYEAQ (reference sequence). V dropped 0 bases and J dropped 3; count of bases not matched to a gene: 2. DNA for the CDR3: TGTGCCAGCAGCTTAGCGGGGGGGGACTACGAGCAGTACTTC. Its translation: CASSLAGGDYEQYF.

This chain connects TRBV5-6 to TRBJ1-2, with no clear D. Trimming took 6 bases from V and 4 from J, leaving 13 bases between them. The germline V gene has CDR1 SGHDT and CDR2 YYEEEE. This CDR3 is 13 amino acids long. The CDR3 spells CASTPTNGYGYTF. The CDR3 nucleotides read TGTGCCAGCACTCCCACGAACGGCTATGGCTACACCTTC.

The rearrangement links TRBV5-3 to TRBJ2-5; weak D call: TRBD1 (6 bases). TRBV5-3 is given ORF status, its function remaining uncertain. Trimming took 5 bases from V and 4 from J, leaving 9 bases between them. The CDR3 length is 12 residues. The CDR3, as DNA: TGTGCCAGAAGAACAGGGTCAGAGACCCAGTACTTC. As protein: CARRTGSETQYF.

The sample holds a few counts of this clone. This sequence joins TRBV5-6 and TRBJ1-2; weak D call: TRBD1 (6 bases). Germline V gives CDR1 SGHDT, CDR2 YYEEEE. This CDR3 has 15 amino acids. V gave up 5 bases and J gave up 0 bases, with 14 bases separating them. CDR3 protein: CASSRWTASNYGYTF. Written as DNA, the CDR3 is TGTGCCAGCAGTCGGTGGACAGCCTCTAACTATGGCTACACCTTC.

The CDR3 DNA reads TGCGCCAGCAGAGCTAGCGAAGAGACCCAGTACTTC. Translated, it gives CASRASEETQYF. The chain has TRBV5-1 and TRBJ2-5; perhaps TRBD2 as D (6 bases). The CDR3 spans 12 residues. Looked up from germline, CDR1 is SGHRS and CDR2 is YFSETQ. V was pared by 5 bases and J by 3 bases, with 8 bases between.

The rearrangement joins TRBV5-1 to TRBJ1-1, with 9 bases identical to TRBD1. CDR1 is SGHRS, CDR2 YFSETQ, per germline. The V gene end was trimmed by 4 bases and the J gene end by 3 bases; junction bases not matched to a gene: 7. This CDR3 has 15 residues. The DNA of the CDR3 is TGCGCCAGCAGCCTGGGACAGGGTATTGACACTGAAGCTTTCTTT. Translating it yields CASSLGQGIDTEAFF.

This chain links TRBV6-5 with TRBJ2-7, with TRBD2 as a possible D gene (5 bases). Germline CDR1 MNHEY, CDR2 SVGAGI. The CDR3 consists of 12 residues. Trimming took 6 bases from V and 5 from J, leaving 11 bases between them. The DNA of the CDR3 is TGTGCCAGCAGACCCCCTAGCAACGAGCAGTACTTC. Amino acids: CASRPPSNEQYF.

The chain couples TRBV2 to TRBJ1-4; 7 bases agree with TRBD1. The CDR3 is 14 amino acids. Trimming removed 6 bases from V and 7 bases from J; junction bases left unmatched: 8. The germline CDR1 and CDR2 sequences are SNHLY and FYNNEI. The CDR3 nucleotides are TGTGCCAGCAGCCGGGACAGAGGTGCTGAAAAACTGTTTTTT. Encoded protein: CASSRDRGAEKLFF.

The genes are TRBV5-4 and TRBJ2-7; 10 bases map to TRBD2. Germline CDR1 and CDR2: SGHNT and YYREEE (reference sequence). V dropped 4 bases and J dropped 5; count of bases not matched to a gene: 6. This CDR3 region has 14 residues. CDR3 bases: TGTGCCAGCAGCCGCCTAGCGGGGGTGAACGAGCAGTACTTC. It is translated as CASSRLAGVNEQYF.

The chain recombines TRBV7-9 with TRBJ2-7, with 12 bases matching TRBD2. J gave up 4 bases and V 5 bases, and 15 bases lay outside the gene matches. Per germline, CDR1 SEHNR and CDR2 FQNEAQ (reference sequence). There are 18 residues in the CDR3. The CDR3 region is CASSTRPRLTSGGYEQYF. DNA for the CDR3: TGTGCCAGCAGCACTCGCCCCAGGTTGACTAGCGGGGGATACGAGCAGTACTTC.

This chain links TRBV4-1 with TRBJ2-7; the match to TRBD2 covers 13 bases. The CDR3 runs 19 residues. J gave up 2 bases and V 4 bases, and 14 bases lay outside the gene matches. Per germline, CDR1 MGHRA and CDR2 YSYEKL. The CDR3 here is CASSLRFPGLAGNTYEQYF. The CDR3, as DNA: TGCGCCAGCAGCCTTCGCTTTCCGGGACTAGCGGGGAACACCTACGAGCAGTACTTC.

The CDR3 loop reads CASSPSTLTGLTFF. As DNA, the CDR3 is TGCGCCAGCAGCCCCTCTACTCTCACAGGGTTAACTTTCTTT. The chain has TRBV4-1 and TRBJ1-1; D perhaps matches TRBD1 (6 bases). Looked up from germline, CDR1 is MGHRA and CDR2 is YSYEKL. The CDR3 runs 14 residues. V shed 4 bases and J shed 12 bases, with 21 bases lying between them.

This chain connects TRBV19 to TRBJ2-7; 8 bases map to TRBD2. The CDR3 has 15 residues. The germline V gene encodes CDR1 LNHDA and CDR2 SQIVND (reference sequence). V dropped 5 bases and J dropped 6; count of bases not matched to a gene: 12. CDR3 in DNA: TGTGCCAGTAGTTCCACCGGGGGGGGAAGACCCGAGCAGTACTTC. Protein: CASSSTGGGRPEQYF.

This sequence joins TRBV5-1 and TRBJ2-2; D may be TRBD1 (5 bases). The germline CDR1 and CDR2 sequences are SGHRS and YFSETQ. This CDR3 region has 13 residues. Trimming removed 0 bases from V and 8 bases from J, with 8 bases in between. The CDR3 DNA reads TGCGCCAGCAGCTTGGCTTGGACAGGGGAGCTGTTTTTT. It is translated as CASSLAWTGELFF.

This clone was recorded only once. This chain joins TRBV7-2 and TRBJ1-5, with TRBD1 matching over 8 bases. CDR1 and CDR2 (germline): SGHTA, FQGNSA. This CDR3 has 16 amino acids. V was pared by 2 bases and J by 6 bases, with 9 bases of the junction left unmatched. The CDR3 DNA follows: TGTGCCAGCAGCTTATCCGGACAGGGATGGAGTCAGCCCCAGCATTTT. Encoded protein: CASSLSGQGWSQPQHF.

This chain connects TRBV16 to TRBJ1-5; D remains unclear. The CDR3 runs 15 residues. V lost 0 bases and J 4 bases, leaving 10 bases between the germline ends. Germline CDR1 is KGHSY and CDR2 is FQNENV. This CDR3 is CASSQSRGSNQPQHF. The CDR3 nucleotides read TGTGCCAGCAGCCAATCAAGAGGTTCAAATCAGCCCCAGCATTTT.

V and J are TRBV2 and TRBJ2-5; TRBD2 might be the D (5 bases). Per the germline V gene, CDR1 is SNHLY and CDR2 is FYNNEI. This CDR3 spans 13 amino acids. V lost 7 bases and J lost 7, with 16 bases in between. The CDR3 sequence: CASKHSASGTQYF. The CDR3 bases are TGTGCCAGCAAACATTCTGCCAGCGGGACCCAGTACTTC.